Sequencing of this TCR beta chain was carried out in a study of blood T cell repertoires in COVID-19. Some clones are missing from TCRdb's copy, which holds only in-frame ones; the method was immunoSEQ multiplex PCR. Of 150,000 to 200,000 clones listed, approximately 80% are singletons. Across under 25 US areas, participants ranged in age from roughly 18 to 95 years. Trimming took off 2 bases at V and 8 bases at J, with 12 bases between the two ends. The CDR3 has 13 residues. Germline values: CDR1 SNHLY, CDR2 FYNNEI. This clone was seen only once. Specimen: PBMCs or T cells enriched from blood (not recorded which). The chain couples TRBV2 to TRBJ1-2, with D perhaps TRBD1 (5 bases). The origin of this receptor is a man aged 45-60 years who had recovered from COVID-19. This CDR3 reads CASSESRGMGYTF. The CDR3 bases are TGTGCCAGCAGTGAAAGTAGGGGAATGGGCTACACCTTC.